This T cell receptor (beta chain) was documented in a study of post-analysis software for immune sequencing data. Study at large: Relapsing-remitting, secondary progressive and progressive-relapsing forms made up the multiple sclerosis disease courses.

General study results and limits: Normalized Chao1 diversity was significantly lower in multiple sclerosis patients than in controls. The five TRBV segments detected at higher frequency in patients than in controls included TRBV5-6, TRBV5-1 and TRBV20-1.

About this clonotype itself: As yet, its antigen is unknown.

Unique molecular identifiers were carried by the TCR beta cDNA libraries. Input populations of about 0.85 to 11 million T cells gave rise to around 480,000 cDNA molecules. TCRdb reprocessed the PCR reads via MiXCR and lists one record per CDR3 protein. Of approximately 630,000 distinct CDR3 sequences in the sample, approximately 59% were seen once. The V gene lost 6 bases and the J gene lost 4 bases, with 10 bases spanning the gap. Germline V gene sequence: CDR1 SGHVS, CDR2 FQNEAQ. CDR3 length equals 13 residues. Specimen: blood. The chain has TRBV7-8 and TRBJ2-1; D remains unclear. This TCR was sampled from a girl aged 2-10 years with multiple sclerosis. This CDR3 reads CASSPFEYNEQFF. The CDR3 nucleotides are TGTGCCAGCAGTCCCTTTGAGTACAATGAGCAGTTCTTC.